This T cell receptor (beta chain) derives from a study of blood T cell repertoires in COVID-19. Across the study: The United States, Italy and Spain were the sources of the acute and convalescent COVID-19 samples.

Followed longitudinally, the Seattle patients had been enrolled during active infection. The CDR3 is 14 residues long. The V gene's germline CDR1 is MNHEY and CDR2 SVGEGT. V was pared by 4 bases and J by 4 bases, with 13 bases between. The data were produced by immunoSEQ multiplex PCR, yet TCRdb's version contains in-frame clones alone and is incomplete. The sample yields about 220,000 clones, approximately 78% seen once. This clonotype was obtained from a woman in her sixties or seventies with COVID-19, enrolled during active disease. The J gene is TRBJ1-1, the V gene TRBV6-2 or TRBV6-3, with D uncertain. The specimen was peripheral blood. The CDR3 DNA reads TGTGCCAGCAGTTTGGTGGGAGGAGCCACTGAAGCTTTCTTT. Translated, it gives CASSLVGGATEAFF.